The clone carrying this TCR beta chain was observed a handful of times. Its antigen is unidentified. Axillary draining lymph nodes of breast cancer patients supplied the node samples. The germline V and J ends were trimmed by 1 base and 1 base, with 7 bases remaining between them. In germline, CDR1 is KGHSH, CDR2 LQKENI. The CDR3 is 14 residues long. TCRdb re-called the multiplex PCR reads with MiXCR, one entry per CDR3 protein. Of around 290,000 distinct CDR3 sequences in the sample, 30% to 35% are singletons; the top ten hold roughly 1.1%. These data originate in a study of breast tumors, draining lymph nodes, adjacent tissues. Study outcomes and limitations: Data fit most tumor T cells coming from lymph node, expanding in tumor. Tumor T cell lymph node origin was a supported hypothesis, not proven. Tumor TCR diversity was below lymph nodes but above nontumor tissue.

This clonotype was obtained from a female donor with breast cancer. Some clones in this sample may be carry-over from other donors' samples. Source material: axillary lymph node tissue. The chain couples TRBV18 to TRBJ2-5; D might be TRBD2 (6 bases). The CDR3 sequence: CASSPRRGQETQYF. CDR3 DNA sequence: TGTGCCAGCTCACCACGGCGGGGCCAAGAGACCCAGTACTTC.